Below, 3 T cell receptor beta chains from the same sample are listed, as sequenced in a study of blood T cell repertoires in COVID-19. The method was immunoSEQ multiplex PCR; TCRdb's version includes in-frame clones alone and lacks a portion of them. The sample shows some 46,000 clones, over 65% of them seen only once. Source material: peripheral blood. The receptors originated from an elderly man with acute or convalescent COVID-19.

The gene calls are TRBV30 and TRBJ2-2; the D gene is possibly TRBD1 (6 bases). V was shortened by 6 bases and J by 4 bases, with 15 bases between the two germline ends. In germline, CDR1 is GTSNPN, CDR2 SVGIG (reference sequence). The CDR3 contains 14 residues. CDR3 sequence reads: CACASDRSTGELFF. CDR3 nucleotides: TGTGCCTGTGCCTCAGACAGGTCCACCGGGGAGCTGTTTTTT.

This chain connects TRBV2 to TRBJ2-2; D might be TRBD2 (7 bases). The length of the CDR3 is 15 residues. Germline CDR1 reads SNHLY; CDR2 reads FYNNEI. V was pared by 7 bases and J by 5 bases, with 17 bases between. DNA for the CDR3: TGTGCCAGCACTCTCCGGGGGGCAGGGACCGGGGAGCTGTTTTTT. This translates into CASTLRGAGTGELFF.

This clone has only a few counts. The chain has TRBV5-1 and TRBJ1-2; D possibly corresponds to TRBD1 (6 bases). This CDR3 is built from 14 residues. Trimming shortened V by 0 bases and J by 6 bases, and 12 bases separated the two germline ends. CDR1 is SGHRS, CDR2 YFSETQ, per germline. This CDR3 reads CASSLGQVYNGYTF. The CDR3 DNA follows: TGCGCCAGCAGCTTGGGACAGGTCTATAATGGCTACACCTTC.